These 11 T cell receptor beta chains were sequenced from one sample in a study of tumor-infiltrating lymphocytes in primary liver carcinoma. The authors made TCR beta cDNA from around 500 ng total RNA with a constant-region primer. Libraries of TCR beta came from three nested multiplex PCR rounds with slightly modified ARM-PCR. With TRBV1-TRBV30 forward primers and a C-beta reverse primer, the first two PCR rounds were run for approximately 10 cycles each. TCRdb re-called the multiplex PCR reads with MiXCR, one entry per CDR3 protein. The table includes 50,000 to 60,000 distinct CDR3 sequences, around 77% detected once. Investigators took RNA and DNA out together from 20-30 mg of unsorted bulk tissue. Sequenced material: liver tumor tissue from sampling region 5. Subset noted: tumor region T5, tumor centre. The receptors were sampled from a man between 40 and 49 years old with primary liver carcinoma and hepatitis B virus infection.

This clonotype was detected only a few times. This may stem from a read error, because a much larger clone lies one nucleotide away. No conserved phenylalanine or tryptophan is present at the end of the CDR3, so a read error is the likely explanation. This CDR3 is CASNRQGVQQPQHL. The CDR3 DNA follows: TGTGCCAGCAATAGACAGGGGGTTCAACAGCCCCAGCATCTT. V usage is TRBV12-3 or TRBV12-4 and J usage is TRBJ1-5; 9 bases fit TRBD1. The CDR3 is 14 residues long. The J segment lost 7 bases and the V segment lost 7 bases, leaving 8 bases of the junction unmatched.

In regard to this clonotype: Just one base apart from a much larger clone, this may be a read error. The genes are TRBV18 and TRBJ2-7; D perhaps matches TRBD2 (5 bases). CDR3 length equals 14 residues. Trimming cost V 6 bases and J 2 bases, with 14 bases left between them. Germline V lookup: CDR1 KGHSH, CDR2 LQKENI. CDR3 DNA: TGTGCCAGCTCGACTAATCTGGGTCCCTACGAGCAGTACTTC. Translating it yields CASSTNLGPYEQYF.

This rearrangement joins TRBV6-1 to TRBJ2-6, with a tentative D call TRBD1 (5 bases). CDR1 MNHNS and CDR2 SASEGT come from the germline V gene. V was trimmed by 4 bases and J by 1 base, leaving 17 bases between them. The CDR3 has 18 amino acids. This CDR3 is CASSGCRDPTSGANVLTF. The DNA for the CDR3 is TGTGCCAGCAGTGGATGCAGGGATCCTACTTCTGGGGCCAACGTCCTGACTTTC.

In the case of this clonotype: A read error may produce the germline difference seen at one junction end. The chain is built from TRBV30 and TRBJ1-1; unclear D gene. The CDR3 is 13 residues long. Per germline, CDR1 GTSNPN and CDR2 SVGIG (reference sequence). CDR3 protein: CAWRFLMNTEAFF. DNA of the CDR3: TGTGCCTGGAGATTCCTCATGAACACTGAAGCCTTCTTT.

Concerning this clonotype: One end of the junction varies from germline; a read error may be responsible. J is TRBJ2-2 and V is TRBV13; 14 bases are shared with TRBD2. The CDR3 runs 15 residues. Germline loops: CDR1 PRHDT, CDR2 FYEKMQ (reference sequence). CDR3 bases: TGTGCCAGCAGCTTGACTAGCGGGAGGGCCGTGGAGCTTTTTTTT. This encodes CASSLTSGRAVELFF.

Of note for this clonotype: Germline and junction disagree at one end, which may indicate a read error. The rearrangement joins TRBV5-4 to TRBJ2-5; D unclear. Germline CDR1 SGHNT, CDR2 YYREEE (reference sequence). The CDR3 runs 12 residues. The chain's CDR3 is CASSTDQDTQYF. The CDR3 DNA reads as TGCGCCAGCAGTACGGACCAAGATACCCAGTACTTC.

As concerns this clonotype: Likely a read error: the CDR3 ends without its conserved phenylalanine or tryptophan. The DNA is left out, because the CDR3 cannot be placed on it with certainty; the CDR3 is given as TCRdb lists it. CDR3 residues: CASSGGAEALL. J is TRBJ1-1 and V is TRBV6-2 or TRBV6-3; TRBD1, the table's D call, lacks a check against the DNA. The CDR3 numbers 11 amino acids, ends counted. The germline CDR1 and CDR2 sequences are MNHEY and SVGEGT.

The chain is built from TRBV4-1 and TRBJ2-1; D may be TRBD2 (6 bases). V shed 0 bases and J shed 7 bases, with 25 bases lying between them. This CDR3 is 19 amino acids long. CDR1 is MGHRA and CDR2 is YSYEKL in the germline V gene. CDR3 residues: CASSQDRGRRARVRNEQFF. CDR3 DNA: TGCGCCAGCAGCCAAGACCGAGGACGGAGGGCCAGGGTTCGTAATGAGCAGTTCTTC.

This clonotype was counted many times. The chain recombines TRBV19 with TRBJ1-1; D is possibly TRBD1 (6 bases). The CDR3 is 14 residues long. Germline values: CDR1 LNHDA, CDR2 SQIVND (reference sequence). The V end lost 3 bases, the J end lost 3 bases, and 11 bases lay between the germline ends. This CDR3 is CASSIWGLDTEAFF. CDR3 coding DNA: TGTGCCAGTAGTATCTGGGGGCTGGACACTGAAGCTTTCTTT.

Worth noting for this clonotype: It is likely a read error, because the conserved phenylalanine at the end of the CDR3 is missing. The chain couples TRBV11-1 to TRBJ1-6; D may be TRBD1 (5 bases). The V gene's germline CDR1 is SGHAT and CDR2 FQDESV (reference sequence). CDR3 length: 13 residues. Trimming stripped 9 bases from V and 9 bases from J, with 15 bases between. CDR3 bases: TGTGCCAGTAGCCGGACACAGGCTTCACCCCTCCACTTA. Translated, it gives CASSRTQASPLHL.

V gene TRBV12-3 or TRBV12-4 combines with J gene TRBJ2-5; a weak D match, TRBD1 (6 bases). This CDR3 has 14 amino acids. Trimming left V 11 bases short and J 3 bases short, with 19 bases between. The CDR3 reads CAGAQGQSEETQYF. For the CDR3, the DNA is TGTGCCGGCGCTCAGGGACAATCCGAAGAGACCCAGTACTTC.